The clone carrying this TCR beta chain has a count of ten or more. The antigen is unknown. The data were taken from a study of CD8 T cells in ankylosing spondylitis. General study results and limits: The authors reported significant enrichment of disease-linked clones in matched ankylosing spondylitis synovial fluid. Fewer than ten highly homologous variants made up a TCR beta motif that seemed to typify ankylosing spondylitis blood. Past research had described some motif variants in reactive arthritis synovial fluid and blood.

The CDR3 contains 16 residues. Germline V gives CDR1 SGHRS, CDR2 YFSETQ. V lost 2 bases and J lost 0; bases outside the gene matches: 4. Quantitative barcoded 5'-RACE was used to prepare TCR beta libraries. Using its own MiXCR run on the 5' RACE reads, TCRdb lists one record per CDR3 protein. The repertoire holds approximately 250,000 distinct CDR3 sequences, with less than 9.5% as singletons. V is TRBV5-1 and J is TRBJ2-2, with 7 positions matching TRBD1. The clonotype was recovered from a female donor with ankylosing spondylitis or in good health (not recorded which). The sequenced material came from blood, either unsorted or a sorted T cell fraction (not recorded which). The CDR3 protein is CASSLGGTSNTGELFF. CDR3 coding DNA: TGCGCCAGCAGCTTAGGGGGCACCTCGAACACCGGGGAGCTGTTTTTT.